This paragraph covers one T cell receptor (beta chain) sequence. cDNA came from about 0.46 to 1 ug RNA primed by random hexamers. TCRdb fed the immunoSEQ multiplex PCR reads into MiXCR, producing one record per CDR3 protein. The sample lists 160,000 or so distinct CDR3 sequences; approximately 92% were seen once. The data originate from a study of CD8 T cells in Susac syndrome. Trimming stripped 1 base from V and 7 bases from J, with 17 bases between. Looked up from germline, CDR1 is SGHNT and CDR2 is YYREEE (reference sequence). This CDR3 has 15 residues. The sample comprised CD4+ T cells from PBMCs. The chain is built from TRBV5-4 and TRBJ1-2; D is undetermined. This TCR came from a human donor in good health. The CDR3 region has the DNA TGTGCCAGCAGCTTGATATCTTCGGCAGGAGGTGGCTACACCTTC. Amino acid sequence: CASSLISSAGGGYTF.